The 9 T cell receptor beta chains listed next were all sequenced from one sample in a study of T cell responses to AZD1222 COVID-19 vaccine. TCRdb's copy holds only in-frame clones and misses some; the assay was immunoSEQ multiplex PCR. The sample lists over 100,000 clones; approximately 86% were seen once. The material was peripheral blood, obtained on day 0 of AZD1222 vaccination. The receptors were gathered from an adult in good health.

The chain recombines TRBV5-4 with TRBJ2-7; D unresolved. There are 11 residues in the CDR3. The germline V and J ends were trimmed by 0 bases and 6 bases, with 4 bases remaining between them. The V gene's germline CDR1 is SGHNT and CDR2 YYREEE (reference sequence). The CDR3 nucleotides are TGTGCCAGCAGCTTGGGACCCGAGCAGTACTTC. The encoded protein is CASSLGPEQYF.

This clone has only one observation. The CDR3 spells CSVEPVGTGHSYEQYF. The CDR3 DNA reads as TGCAGCGTTGAACCGGTTGGGACAGGGCACTCCTACGAGCAGTACTTC. This chain connects TRBV29-1 to TRBJ2-7; 9 nucleotides align to TRBD1. Losses at the gene ends were 2 bases for V and 0 bases for J; bases not matched to a gene: 8. Germline CDR1 and CDR2: SQVTM and ANQGSEA. The CDR3 spans 16 residues.

This clone was detected a few times. The chain combines TRBV7-8 with TRBJ1-6, with D perhaps matching TRBD1 (5 bases). The V end lost 1 base, the J end lost 6 bases, and 13 bases lay between the germline ends. The CDR3 contains 16 residues. CDR1 and CDR2 from the germline V gene are SGHVS and FQNEAQ. CDR3 DNA: TGTGCCAGCAGCTTAGTAATCAGAGGGGCTAATTCACCCCTCCACTTT. It specifies CASSLVIRGANSPLHF.

This clone has a handful of counts. J is TRBJ1-2 and V is TRBV4-2; D unresolved. In germline, CDR1 is LGHNA, CDR2 YNFKEQ. Deletions cut 0 bases from V and 6 bases from J, with 8 bases between. The CDR3 runs 13 residues. The CDR3 spells CASSQERPDGYTF. The CDR3 DNA follows: TGTGCCAGCAGCCAAGAACGTCCGGATGGCTACACCTTC.

The V gene is TRBV11-2, the J gene TRBJ2-1; 11 positions agree with TRBD2. The J segment lost 4 bases and the V segment lost 6 bases, leaving 8 bases of the junction unmatched. Per the germline V gene, CDR1 is SGHAT and CDR2 is FQNNGV. The CDR3 totals 16 residues. CDR3 DNA: TGTGCCAGCAGTCTCTCCCGGACTAGCGGGTACAATGAGCAGTTCTTC. This encodes CASSLSRTSGYNEQFF.

Of note for this clone: Other nucleotide sequences in the sample specify the same CDR3. This chain connects TRBV5-1 to TRBJ2-5; the match to TRBD2 covers 8 bases. Germline CDR1 is SGHRS and CDR2 is YFSETQ. The J segment lost 2 bases and the V segment lost 2 bases, leaving 5 bases of the junction unmatched. This CDR3 has 15 residues. CDR3 sequence: CASSFRAGEQETQYF. CDR3 DNA sequence: TGCGCCAGCAGCTTTCGAGCGGGGGAGCAAGAGACCCAGTACTTC.

CDR3 sequence: CASSLRWRALAKNIQYF. CDR3 DNA sequence: TGTGCCAGCAGTTTAAGGTGGCGGGCACTAGCCAAAAACATTCAGTACTTC. The chain uses TRBV27 and TRBJ2-4; a possible D gene is TRBD2 (5 bases). Germline V CDR1 and CDR2: MNHEY, SMNVEV (reference sequence). There are 17 residues in the CDR3. Between the trimmed V and J ends, which lost 2 bases and 0 bases, there was a span of 14 bases.

The rearrangement joins TRBV28 to TRBJ2-6, with D maybe TRBD2 (5 bases). The CDR3 extends over 19 amino acids. Germline V gives CDR1 MDHEN, CDR2 SYDVKM. Trimming pared 3 bases from V and 0 bases from J, leaving 18 bases between. The CDR3 DNA reads TGTGCCAGCAGTTTGGCCCTACTGAGGGCCCGCTCTGGGGCCAACGTCCTGACTTTC. Its translation: CASSLALLRARSGANVLTF.

DNA for the CDR3: TGTGCCAGCAGCTTCAATAAGGTATCACCCCTCCACTTT. Translation gives CASSFNKVSPLHF. The V gene is TRBV6-2 or TRBV6-3, the J gene TRBJ1-6, with unresolved D. Looked up from germline, CDR1 is MNHEY and CDR2 is SVGEGT. The CDR3 is made up of 13 amino acids. The ends were cut back, 6 bases at V and 10 bases at J, with 13 bases in the middle.